Presented here are 25 T cell receptor beta chains from one specimen sequenced in a study of blood T cells in healthy people across ages. Using a J-beta primer mix together with a sample-barcoded 5' primer, a second PCR was run for about 6 to 12 cycles. Each CDR3 protein gets one entry after TCRdb re-called the 5' RACE reads with MiXCR. This sample has 700,000 to 950,000 distinct CDR3 sequences, with roughly 64% found just once. Sample: blood. The receptors stem from a man younger than 40 in good health.

V usage is TRBV28 and J usage is TRBJ2-5, with D possibly TRBD1 on 5 matching bases. Trimming took 5 bases from V and 3 from J, leaving 13 bases between them. CDR1 MDHEN and CDR2 SYDVKM come from the germline V gene. This CDR3 comprises 14 residues. CDR3 in amino acids: CASSPYRIKETQYF. As DNA, the CDR3 is TGTGCCAGCAGTCCGTACAGGATAAAAGAGACCCAGTACTTC.

The V and J genes are TRBV2 and TRBJ1-2; the D gene is possibly TRBD1 (6 bases). The CDR3 is made up of 15 amino acids. Germline V lookup: CDR1 SNHLY, CDR2 FYNNEI. V lost 4 bases to trimming and J lost 1 base, with 13 bases between them. The chain's CDR3 is CASSVEQGLNYGYTF. The CDR3 nucleotides read TGTGCCAGCAGTGTGGAACAGGGACTTAACTATGGCTACACCTTC. Full variable domain (outside the CDR3, taken from reference TRBV2 and TRBJ1-2): EPEVTQTPSHQVTQMGQEVILRCVPISNHLYFYWYRQILGQKVEFLVSFYNNEISEKSEIFDDQFSVERPDGSNFTLKIRSTKLEDSAMYFCASSVEQGLNYGYTFGSGTRLTVV.

CDR3 sequence reads: CASSLDRTQYF. CDR3 DNA sequence: TGTGCCAGCAGCTTAGATCGGACCCAGTACTTC. This sequence joins TRBV7-4 and TRBJ2-5; no clear D gene. CDR3 length: 11 residues. Germline CDR1 and CDR2: SGHVT and SQSDAQ. V was cut by 1 base and J by 7 bases, with 4 bases left in between. Complete variable domain (other parts from reference TRBV7-4 and TRBJ2-5): GAGVSQSPRYKVAKRGRDVALRCDSISGHVTLYWYRQTLGQGSEVLTYSQSDAQRDKSGRPSGRFSAERPERSVSTLKIQRTEQGDSAVYLCASSLDRTQYFGPGTRLLVL.

The gene calls are TRBV12-3 or TRBV12-4 and TRBJ2-5, with D possibly TRBD2 on 5 matching bases. The CDR3 runs 14 residues. Trimming cost V 1 base and J 5 bases, with 11 bases left between them. CDR3 in DNA: TGTGCCAGCAGTTTAGACTTCCCGGGGGAGACCCAGTACTTC. This gives the protein CASSLDFPGETQYF.

This sequence joins TRBV5-1 and TRBJ2-1, with D perhaps TRBD2 (6 bases). Germline values: CDR1 SGHRS, CDR2 YFSETQ. CDR3 length: 13 residues. The V gene lost 6 bases and the J gene lost 7 bases, with 14 bases spanning the gap. The chain's CDR3 is CASTDSSGNEQFF. The DNA of the CDR3 is TGCGCCAGCACCGATTCCAGCGGGAATGAGCAGTTCTTC.

V gene TRBV6-1 combines with J gene TRBJ2-1; 12 bases line up with TRBD2. This CDR3 spans 14 amino acids. Trimming cost V 7 bases and J 6 bases; bases outside gene matches: 4. CDR1 is MNHNS and CDR2 is SASEGT in the germline V gene. CDR3 sequence (DNA): TGTGCCAGCATTACTAGCGGGAGGACCAATGAGCAGTTCTTC. Protein: CASITSGRTNEQFF.

The chain's CDR3 is CASSLGGSLGASYNEQFF. The DNA of the CDR3 is TGTGCCAGCAGCTTGGGGGGATCTCTAGGCGCCTCCTACAATGAGCAGTTCTTC. The rearrangement uses TRBV5-4 and TRBJ2-1; no firm D call. V was cut by 0 bases and J by 0 bases, with 16 bases left in between. Germline-derived CDR1 and CDR2 are SGHNT and YYREEE (reference sequence). The CDR3 loop spans 18 amino acids.

The V and J genes are TRBV6-2 or TRBV6-3 and TRBJ2-3; 10 positions agree with TRBD2. V trimming: 4 bases; J trimming: 5 bases; junction bases outside the gene matches: 9. The CDR3 has 16 residues. The germline V gene encodes CDR1 MNHEY and CDR2 SVGEGT. This CDR3 reads CASSSGTSAYEDTQYF. In nucleotides, the CDR3 is TGTGCCAGCAGTTCCGGGACTAGCGCATATGAAGATACGCAGTATTTT.

This clonotype appeared a few times. The chain joins TRBV7-9 to TRBJ2-4; weak D call: TRBD1 (7 bases). The CDR3 sequence is 17 residues long. Germline CDR1 is SEHNR and CDR2 is FQNEAQ (reference sequence). V lost 3 bases, J lost 0 bases, and 15 bases lay in between. The CDR3 region has the DNA TGTGCCAGCAGCTTGCGACAGGGAGGACTAGCCAAAAACATTCAGTACTTC. Protein sequence: CASSLRQGGLAKNIQYF.

The genes are TRBV3-1 and TRBJ2-7; 8 nucleotides match TRBD2. The V gene end was trimmed by 1 base and the J gene end by 7 bases; junction bases not matched to a gene: 3. There are 13 residues in the CDR3. CDR1 and CDR2 (germline): LGHDT, YNNKEL (reference sequence). CDR3 DNA sequence: TGTGCCAGCAGCCAAGGACTAGCGTGGGAGCAGTACTTC. This sequence encodes CASSQGLAWEQYF.

This clonotype occurred a few times. The V gene is TRBV28, the J gene TRBJ1-2; D perhaps matches TRBD1 (5 bases). Germline values: CDR1 MDHEN, CDR2 SYDVKM. The CDR3 spans 17 residues. The V end lost 6 bases, the J end lost 0 bases, and 20 bases lay between the germline ends. The CDR3, as DNA: TGTGCCAGCAGGGTCTCAGGACACCAGAGCGCTAACTATGGCTACACCTTC. Translating it yields CASRVSGHQSANYGYTF.

This clonotype has only one observation. The chain joins TRBV6-2 or TRBV6-3 to TRBJ2-1; D uncertain. The V gene lost 5 bases and the J gene lost 6 bases, with 17 bases spanning the gap. Germline lookup yields CDR1 MNHEY and CDR2 SVGEGT. The CDR3 is 15 amino acids. The CDR3 sequence: CASSPEQWVSNEQFF. Here the CDR3 DNA reads TGTGCCAGCAGTCCCGAACAGTGGGTATCCAATGAGCAGTTCTTC.

This clonotype was counted between two and nine times. The chain combines TRBV29-1 with TRBJ2-3; D is undetermined. The CDR3 runs 14 residues. The ends were cut back, 6 bases at V and 1 base at J, with 14 bases in the middle. CDR1 and CDR2 (germline): SQVTM, ANQGSEA. The chain's CDR3 is CSVVISLGTDTQYF. The CDR3 nucleotides are TGCAGCGTAGTAATCTCTCTGGGCACAGATACGCAGTATTTT.

The sample holds one count of this clonotype. The gene calls are TRBV5-1 and TRBJ2-7; D perhaps matches TRBD2 (5 bases). Trimming removed 7 bases at V and 6 bases at J, with 17 bases between. Germline V gene data show CDR1 as SGHRS and CDR2 as YFSETQ. This CDR3 spans 13 amino acids. The CDR3 spells CASLRLSSREQYF. DNA for the CDR3: TGCGCCAGCCTCCGACTATCCTCTCGCGAGCAGTACTTC.

This clonotype was counted a single time. This chain links TRBV20-1 with TRBJ2-1; 9 bases fit TRBD2. The trim removed 2 bases at V and 6 bases at J, leaving 11 bases unmatched. This CDR3 contains 16 residues. Per germline, CDR1 DFQATT and CDR2 SNEGSKA (reference sequence). The CDR3 sequence is CSARQWRGGMGNEQFF. CDR3 nucleotides: TGCAGTGCTAGACAGTGGCGGGGGGGCATGGGCAATGAGCAGTTCTTC.

The rearrangement uses TRBV6-2 or TRBV6-3 and TRBJ2-1; tentatively, D is TRBD2 (5 bases). V was pared by 3 bases and J by 10 bases, with 13 bases between. This CDR3 spans 13 amino acids. Germline CDR1 and CDR2: MNHEY and SVGEGT. The CDR3 spells CASSYEGRGEQFF. CDR3 in DNA: TGTGCCAGCAGTTATGAGGGTCGAGGGGAGCAGTTCTTC.

The chain has TRBV24-1 and TRBJ1-2; 8 bases agree with TRBD1. This CDR3 comprises 14 residues. Germline loops: CDR1 KGHDR, CDR2 SFDVKD. Trimming removed 3 bases from V and 5 bases from J; junction bases left unmatched: 4. CDR3 loop: CATSDPGQGYGYTF. Here the CDR3 DNA reads TGTGCCACCAGTGATCCCGGACAGGGTTATGGCTACACCTTC.

The chain employs TRBV29-1 and TRBJ1-2; no reliable D call. The germline CDR1 and CDR2 sequences are SQVTM and ANQGSEA. This CDR3 has 11 amino acids. V was clipped by 5 bases and J by 6 bases, with 10 bases between them. The CDR3 DNA sequence: TGCAGCGTTAGAACAGAGGATGGCTACACCTTC. Amino acid sequence: CSVRTEDGYTF.

The chain couples TRBV5-1 to TRBJ2-1, with D perhaps given as TRBD1 or TRBD2 (5 bases each). This CDR3 comprises 16 residues. Trimming cost V 0 bases and J 7 bases, with 17 bases left between them. Per the germline V gene, CDR1 is SGHRS and CDR2 is YFSETQ. The CDR3 sequence is CASSLGGTHRRNEQFF. CDR3 DNA: TGCGCCAGCAGCTTGGGGGGGACGCACCGGAGGAATGAGCAGTTCTTC.

This chain links TRBV12-3 or TRBV12-4 with TRBJ2-3; D may be TRBD1 or TRBD2 (6 bases each). The CDR3 totals 15 residues. The ends were cut back, 6 bases at V and 5 bases at J, with 18 bases in the middle. The CDR3: CASSLSGGGGDTQYF. In nucleotides, the CDR3 is TGTGCCAGCAGCCTTAGCGGAGGAGGGGGAGATACGCAGTATTTT.

About this clonotype itself: Compared with germline, one end of the junction differs, possibly owing to a read error. This chain joins TRBV28 and TRBJ1-3; D gene unclear. The germline V gene encodes CDR1 MDHEN and CDR2 SYDVKM. The CDR3 contains 15 residues. The CDR3 here is CASSSVPGSGNTIYF. The CDR3 DNA reads as TGTGCCAGTAGTTCCGTCCCCGGCTCTGGAAACACCATATATTTT.

This clonotype was seen repeatedly, ten times or more. The chain uses TRBV12-3 or TRBV12-4 and TRBJ2-7; tentative D call: TRBD1 (6 bases). CDR3 length: 14 residues. The V gene lost 5 bases and the J gene lost 5 bases, with 16 bases spanning the gap. Here the CDR3 reads CASSMGAYGDEQYF. CDR3 in DNA: TGTGCCAGCAGTATGGGGGCCTACGGGGACGAGCAGTACTTC.

The chain is built from TRBV28 and TRBJ2-7; the D gene is possibly TRBD1 (5 bases). The CDR3 has 12 residues. V was shortened by 8 bases and J by 5 bases, with 13 bases between the two germline ends. From germline, CDR1 is MDHEN and CDR2 SYDVKM. The CDR3: CASGADGDEQYF. The DNA of the CDR3 is TGTGCCAGCGGGGCAGATGGCGACGAGCAGTACTTC.

In regard to this clonotype: At one end the junction does not follow the germline gene, possibly because of a read error. This rearrangement joins TRBV6-5 to TRBJ2-1; the match to TRBD1 covers 7 bases. Germline V gene sequence: CDR1 MNHEY, CDR2 SVGAGI. The CDR3 runs 14 residues. CDR3 sequence (DNA): TGCGCCAGCAGGGGCGGACAGGTGGTAATGAAGCAGTTCTTC. Translation: CASRGGQVVMKQFF.

The chain joins TRBV20-1 to TRBJ2-1; D may be TRBD2 (5 bases). The germline V gene encodes CDR1 DFQATT and CDR2 SNEGSKA (reference sequence). The CDR3 loop spans 14 amino acids. Trimming left V 3 bases short and J 0 bases short, with 9 bases between. The CDR3 is CSASTGNSYNEQFF. CDR3 sequence (DNA): TGCAGTGCTAGTACGGGAAACTCCTACAATGAGCAGTTCTTC.